These 20 T cell receptor beta chains came from one sample sequenced in a study of identical twins. TCRdb re-called the 5' RACE reads through MiXCR, storing one row per CDR3 protein. Seen here are about 260,000 distinct CDR3 sequences, approximately 7% observed once, and the top ten hold 3.5% to 4%. These data were also filed under a second study, of yellow fever vaccine responses in identical twins.

The sample was memory (CD45RO+) T cells sorted from blood. The receptors shown here come from a woman between 18 and 29 years old in good health.

This clonotype has a handful of counts. The chain employs TRBV20-1 and TRBJ1-2, with unresolved D. There are 13 residues in the CDR3. Germline CDR1 DFQATT, CDR2 SNEGSKA (reference sequence). The V end lost 0 bases, the J end lost 4 bases, and 9 bases lay between the germline ends. DNA for the CDR3: TGCAGTGCTAGAGAGAACGAAATCTATGGCTACACCTTC. Amino acids: CSARENEIYGYTF.

This chain uses TRBV3-1 with TRBJ1-2; 9 bases agree with TRBD1. This CDR3 comprises 14 residues. Trimming took 1 base from V and 5 from J; bases not matched to a gene: 2. Germline-derived CDR1 and CDR2 are LGHDT and YNNKEL (reference sequence). The CDR3 loop is CASSQAGTGYGYTF. As DNA, the CDR3 is TGTGCCAGCAGCCAAGCCGGGACAGGGTATGGCTACACCTTC. Together with reference TRBV3-1 and TRBJ1-2, the CDR3 gives the full variable domain: DTAVSQTPKYLVTQMGNDKSIKCEQNLGHDTMYWYKQDSKKFLKIMFSYNNKELIINETVPNRFSPKSPDKAHLNLHINSLELGDSAVYFCASSQAGTGYGYTFGSGTRLTVV.

This clonotype was recorded many times. The chain is built from TRBV28 and TRBJ2-7, with unresolved D. The germline V gene has CDR1 MDHEN and CDR2 SYDVKM. V was shortened by 2 bases and J by 4 bases, with 6 bases between the two germline ends. The CDR3 loop spans 12 amino acids. The CDR3 sequence: CASSLEPYEQYF. In nucleotides, the CDR3 is TGTGCCAGCAGTTTAGAGCCTTACGAGCAGTACTTC. Variable domain in full (rest from reference TRBV28 and TRBJ2-7): DVKVTQSSRYLVKRTGEKVFLECVQDMDHENMFWYRQDPGLGLRLIYFSYDVKMKEKGDIPEGYSVSREKKERFSLILESASTNQTSMYLCASSLEPYEQYFGPGTRLTVT.

In this sample, this clonotype turned up a few times. The chain joins TRBV29-1 to TRBJ1-2; 7 bases align to TRBD1. V shed 4 bases and J 6 bases; nucleotides not matched to a gene: 2. The CDR3 is made up of 11 amino acids. From germline, CDR1 is SQVTM and CDR2 ANQGSEA. CDR3: CSVGQGDGYTF. The CDR3 nucleotides are TGCAGCGTTGGACAGGGCGATGGCTACACCTTC.

There are many counts of this clonotype. The J gene is TRBJ2-3, the V gene TRBV12-3 or TRBV12-4; no firm D call. Between the trimmed V and J ends, which lost 4 bases and 3 bases, there was a span of 5 bases. This CDR3 contains 12 residues. The CDR3 spells CASSSNTDTQYF. CDR3 in DNA: TGTGCCAGCAGTTCCAATACAGATACGCAGTATTTT.

This clonotype was picked up a small number of times. This chain connects TRBV3-1 to TRBJ2-2; D call uncertain. This CDR3 is 15 amino acids long. Trimming removed 0 bases from V and 1 base from J, with 6 bases in between. Germline lookup yields CDR1 LGHDT and CDR2 YNNKEL (reference sequence). CDR3 DNA sequence: TGTGCCAGCAGCCAAGAGGGTCGGAACACCGGGGAGCTGTTTTTT. Encoded protein: CASSQEGRNTGELFF.

This clonotype was seen more than once but under ten times. The chain uses TRBV5-1 and TRBJ2-1; D unresolved. CDR3 length: 13 residues. Germline V gene lookup returns CDR1 SGHRS and CDR2 YFSETQ. V was trimmed by 4 bases and J by 3 bases, leaving 8 bases between them. The CDR3 DNA reads TGCGCCAGCAGCATGGACCTCTACAATGAGCAGTTCTTC. Protein sequence: CASSMDLYNEQFF.

This clonotype was seen at least ten times. V usage is TRBV7-8 and J usage is TRBJ2-3, with D tentatively TRBD1 (6 bases). CDR1 is SGHVS and CDR2 is FQNEAQ in the germline V gene. The CDR3 totals 13 residues. V lost 7 bases, J lost 5 bases, and 13 bases lay in between. The CDR3 loop reads CASTIWGQDTQYF. In nucleotides, the CDR3 is TGTGCCAGCACCATCTGGGGGCAAGATACGCAGTATTTT. Together with reference TRBV7-8 and TRBJ2-3, the CDR3 gives the full variable domain: GAGVSQSPRYKVAKRGQDVALRCDPISGHVSLFWYQQALGQGPEFLTYFQNEAQLDKSGLPSDRFFAERPEGSVSTLKIQRTQQEDSAVYLCASTIWGQDTQYFGPGTRLTVL.

This chain connects TRBV12-3 or TRBV12-4 to TRBJ1-5; weak D call: TRBD1 (5 bases). This CDR3 comprises 14 residues. Trimming took 2 bases from V and 5 from J, leaving 10 bases between them. The CDR3 region has the DNA TGTGCCAGCAGTTTACAGGGTCTTTATCAGCCCCAGCATTTT. Translating gives CASSLQGLYQPQHF.

The chain carries TRBV11-2 and TRBJ1-1; D remains ambiguous. The length of the CDR3 is 12 residues. The germline gives CDR1 SGHAT, CDR2 FQNNGV. V lost 6 bases and J 3 bases, leaving 8 bases between the germline ends. CDR3 bases: TGTGCCAGCAGTTCAGAAGACACTGAAGCTTTCTTT. The encoded protein is CASSSEDTEAFF.

At least ten counts were recorded for this clonotype. The chain recombines TRBV3-1 with TRBJ1-6, with TRBD1 matching over 8 bases. With V trimmed by 1 base and J by 11 bases, 1 base remained unmatched. This CDR3 region has 13 residues. Germline V gene lookup returns CDR1 LGHDT and CDR2 YNNKEL (reference sequence). CDR3 DNA sequence: TGTGCCAGCAGCCAAGGACAGGGGACACCCCTCCACTTT. Protein: CASSQGQGTPLHF.

The table lists this clonotype with a few counts. The chain joins TRBV12-3 or TRBV12-4 to TRBJ2-1, with D maybe TRBD2 (6 bases). V shed 4 bases and J shed 6 bases, with 22 bases lying between them. The length of the CDR3 is 17 residues. The CDR3 reads CASSSSPLVIGGNEQFF. Written as DNA, the CDR3 is TGTGCCAGCAGTTCTAGCCCCCTGGTCATCGGGGGCAATGAGCAGTTCTTC.

This chain uses TRBV3-1 with TRBJ2-7; 12 bases match TRBD2. From germline, CDR1 is LGHDT and CDR2 YNNKEL (reference sequence). This CDR3 has 15 amino acids. V lost 1 base to trimming and J lost 6 bases; unmatched junction nucleotides: 4. The CDR3 DNA sequence: TGTGCCAGCAGCCAAGGGACTAGCGGGACCGTCGAGCAGTACTTC. As protein: CASSQGTSGTVEQYF.

Many counts were recorded for this clonotype. V gene TRBV12-3 or TRBV12-4 combines with J gene TRBJ2-1; 14 bases agree with TRBD2. The CDR3 sequence is 17 residues long. After removal of 1 base from V and 8 bases from J, the junction contained 7 bases not matched to a gene. This CDR3 reads CASSLGSGTSGSHEQFF. In DNA form, the CDR3 reads TGTGCCAGCAGTTTAGGCTCCGGGACTAGCGGGAGTCATGAGCAGTTCTTC.

This clonotype was seen a few times. The chain is built from TRBV4-2 and TRBJ2-3; a possible D gene is TRBD2 (6 bases). The CDR3 length is 18 residues. V was cut by 4 bases and J by 2 bases, with 22 bases left in between. CDR1 LGHNA and CDR2 YNFKEQ come from the germline V gene. Written as DNA, the CDR3 is TGTGCCAGCAGCCCCAGCGCTGGAGGGCCGAGGGACACAGATACGCAGTATTTT. It translates to CASSPSAGGPRDTDTQYF.

This clonotype was found a few times. This chain joins TRBV27 and TRBJ1-5, with 8 bases aligning to TRBD1. Germline CDR1 MNHEY, CDR2 SMNVEV (reference sequence). V lost 5 bases, J lost 1 base, and 10 bases stayed unmatched. The CDR3 has 17 amino acids. CDR3 bases: TGTGCCAGCAGTCCCGGACAGGGAGGGACGAGCAATCAGCCCCAGCATTTT. Protein product: CASSPGQGGTSNQPQHF.

The chain is built from TRBV29-1 and TRBJ1-1; tentatively, D is TRBD1 (6 bases). CDR1 and CDR2 from the germline V gene are SQVTM and ANQGSEA. The CDR3 is 14 amino acids. The V end lost 3 bases, the J end lost 9 bases, and 20 bases lay between the germline ends. CDR3 DNA sequence: TGCAGCGTTGACGCTAGCAGGGGCAGGGTCCAAGCTTTCTTT. Its translation: CSVDASRGRVQAFF.

A few counts support this clonotype. The gene calls are TRBV19 and TRBJ2-3, with 11 positions matching TRBD2. Germline CDR1 is LNHDA and CDR2 is SQIVND (reference sequence). Losses at the gene ends were 6 bases for V and 2 bases for J; bases not matched to a gene: 4. This CDR3 has 15 residues. CDR3 coding DNA: TGTGCCAGTAGAGAGGGACTAGCGGCCACAGATACGCAGTATTTT. Protein: CASREGLAATDTQYF.

This clonotype was recorded many times. This chain joins TRBV12-3 or TRBV12-4 and TRBJ2-3; 11 bases line up with TRBD2. With 1 base clipped from V and 4 bases from J, the junction kept 1 base outside the gene matches. The CDR3 is 15 residues long. Here the CDR3 DNA reads TGTGCCAGCAGTTTAGTAGCGGGAGGGCCAGATACGCAGTATTTT. Protein product: CASSLVAGGPDTQYF.

V usage is TRBV28 and J usage is TRBJ2-1; D is uncertain. This CDR3 comprises 12 residues. The germline V and J ends were trimmed by 6 bases and 9 bases, with 12 bases remaining between them. Germline V gene lookup returns CDR1 MDHEN and CDR2 SYDVKM. CDR3 sequence reads: CASRTRATEQFF. The DNA for the CDR3 is TGTGCCAGCAGGACCCGGGCCACTGAGCAGTTCTTC. The full variable domain, completed using reference TRBV28 and TRBJ2-1, is DVKVTQSSRYLVKRTGEKVFLECVQDMDHENMFWYRQDPGLGLRLIYFSYDVKMKEKGDIPEGYSVSREKKERFSLILESASTNQTSMYLCASRTRATEQFFGPGTRLTVL.